This T cell receptor beta chain was found in a study of control samples from healthy donors and cancer patients. CDR3 length: 15 residues. V shed 0 bases and J shed 6 bases, with 12 bases lying between them. Germline V gives CDR1 LNHDA, CDR2 SQIVND (reference sequence). Generated by immunoSEQ multiplex PCR, the TCRdb table keeps only in-frame clones and is missing some. The repertoire has about 160,000 clones, roughly 94% of them found once; the top ten carry approximately 14%. The receptor was isolated from a man between 60 and 70 years old with colorectal cancer. What was sequenced was PBMCs. The V gene is TRBV19, the J gene TRBJ1-5; D possibly corresponds to TRBD1 (6 bases). In DNA form, the CDR3 reads TGTGCCAGTAGTATAGACAGGGGAGTTAGTCAGCCCCAGCATTTT. It yields the protein CASSIDRGVSQPQHF.